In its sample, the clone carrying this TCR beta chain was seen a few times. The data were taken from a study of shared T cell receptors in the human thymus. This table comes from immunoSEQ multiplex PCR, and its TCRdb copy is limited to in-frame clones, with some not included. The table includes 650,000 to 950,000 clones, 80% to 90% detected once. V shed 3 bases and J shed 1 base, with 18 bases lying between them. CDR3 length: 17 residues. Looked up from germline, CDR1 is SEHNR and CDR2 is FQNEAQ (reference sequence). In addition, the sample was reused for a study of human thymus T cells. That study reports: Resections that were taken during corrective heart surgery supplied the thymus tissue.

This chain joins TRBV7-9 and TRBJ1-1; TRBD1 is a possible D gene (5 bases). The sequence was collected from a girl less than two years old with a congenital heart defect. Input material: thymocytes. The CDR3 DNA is TGTGCCAGCAGCTTGACAAAAGGACACCCCGGGAACACTGAAGCTTTCTTT. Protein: CASSLTKGHPGNTEAFF.